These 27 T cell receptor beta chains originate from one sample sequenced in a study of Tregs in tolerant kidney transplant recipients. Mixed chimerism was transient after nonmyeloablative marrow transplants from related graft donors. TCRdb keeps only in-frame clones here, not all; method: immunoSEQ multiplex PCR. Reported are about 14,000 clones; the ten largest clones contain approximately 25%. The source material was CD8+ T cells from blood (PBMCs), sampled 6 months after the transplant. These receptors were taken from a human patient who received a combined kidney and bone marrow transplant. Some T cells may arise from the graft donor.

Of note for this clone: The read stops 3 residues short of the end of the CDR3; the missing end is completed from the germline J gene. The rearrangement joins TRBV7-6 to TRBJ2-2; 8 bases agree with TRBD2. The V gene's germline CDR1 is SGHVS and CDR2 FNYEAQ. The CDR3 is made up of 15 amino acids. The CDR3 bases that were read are TGTGCCAGCAGCCTAGGCGGGGGGTTAGGTGAAAAG. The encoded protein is CASSLGGGLGEK. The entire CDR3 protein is CASSLGGGLGEKLFF. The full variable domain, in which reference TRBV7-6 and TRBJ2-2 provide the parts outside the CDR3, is GAGVSQSPRYKVTKRGQDVALRCDPISGHVSLYWYRQALGQGPEFLTYFNYEAQQDKSGLPNDRFSAERPEGSISTLTIQRTEQRDSAMYRCASSLGGGLGEKLFFGEGSRLTVL.

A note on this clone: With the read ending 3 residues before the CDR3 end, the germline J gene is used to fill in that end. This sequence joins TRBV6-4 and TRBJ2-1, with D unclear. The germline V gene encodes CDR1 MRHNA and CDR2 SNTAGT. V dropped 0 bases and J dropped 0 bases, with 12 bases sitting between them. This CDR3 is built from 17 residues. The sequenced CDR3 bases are TGTGCCAGCAGTGACTCGCTCTTCCTTAGCTCCTACAATGAG. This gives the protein CASSDSLFLSSYNE. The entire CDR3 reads CASSDSLFLSSYNEQFF.

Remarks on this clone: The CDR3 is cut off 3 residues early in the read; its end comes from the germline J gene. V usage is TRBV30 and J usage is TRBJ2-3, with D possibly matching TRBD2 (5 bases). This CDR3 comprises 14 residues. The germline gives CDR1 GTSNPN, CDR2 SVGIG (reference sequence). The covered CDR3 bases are TGTGCCTGGAGTCACGGACTGTCACAAGAGACG. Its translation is CAWSHGLSQET. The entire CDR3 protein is CAWSHGLSQETQYF.

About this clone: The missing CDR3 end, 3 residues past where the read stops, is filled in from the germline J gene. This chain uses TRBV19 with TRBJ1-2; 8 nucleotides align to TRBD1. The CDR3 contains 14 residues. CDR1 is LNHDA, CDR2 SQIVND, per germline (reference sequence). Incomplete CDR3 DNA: TGTGCCAGTAGTAGCAGGGGGCATATAGATACC. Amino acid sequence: CASSSRGHIDT. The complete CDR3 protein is CASSSRGHIDTYTF.

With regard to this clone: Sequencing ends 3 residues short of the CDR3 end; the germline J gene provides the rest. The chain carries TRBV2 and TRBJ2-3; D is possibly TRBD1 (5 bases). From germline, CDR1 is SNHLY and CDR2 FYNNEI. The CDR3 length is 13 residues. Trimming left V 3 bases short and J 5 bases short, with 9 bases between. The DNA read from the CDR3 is TGTGCCAGCAGTGACAGGGTAGAAGATACG. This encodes CASSDRVEDT. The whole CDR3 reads CASSDRVEDTQYF.

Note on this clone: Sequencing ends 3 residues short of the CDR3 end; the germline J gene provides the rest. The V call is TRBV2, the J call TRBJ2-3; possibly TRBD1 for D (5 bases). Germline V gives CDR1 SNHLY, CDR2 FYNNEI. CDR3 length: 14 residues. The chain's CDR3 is CASSELAGQETQYF. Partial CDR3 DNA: TGTGCCAGCAGTGAACTGGCAGGACAAGAGACG.

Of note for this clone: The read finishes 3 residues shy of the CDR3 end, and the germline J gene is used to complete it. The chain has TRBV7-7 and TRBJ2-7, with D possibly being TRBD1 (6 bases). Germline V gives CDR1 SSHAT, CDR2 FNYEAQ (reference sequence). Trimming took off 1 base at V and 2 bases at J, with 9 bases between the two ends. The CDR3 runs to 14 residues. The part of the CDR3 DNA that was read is TGTGCCAGCAGCTTAGTCAGGGGTACCTACGAG. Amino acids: CASSLVRGTYE. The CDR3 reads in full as CASSLVRGTYEQYF.

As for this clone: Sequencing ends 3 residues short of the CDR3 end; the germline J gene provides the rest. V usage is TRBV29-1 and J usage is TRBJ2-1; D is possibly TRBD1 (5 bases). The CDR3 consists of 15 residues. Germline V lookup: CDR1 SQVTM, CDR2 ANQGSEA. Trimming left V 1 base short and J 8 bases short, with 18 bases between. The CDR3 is CSVEGRSRDQDEQFF. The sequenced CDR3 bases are TGCAGCGTTGAAGGGCGGAGCAGGGATCAGGATGAG.

CDR3: CSTTGTPGTLNTEAFF. The sequenced CDR3 bases are TGCAGCACCACAGGGACCCCGGGGACCTTGAACACTGAA. The chain carries TRBV29-1 and TRBJ1-1; weak D call: TRBD1 (6 bases). The read terminates 3 residues before the CDR3 end, so the remaining end is supplied by the germline J gene. The CDR3 extends over 16 amino acids. Trimming took 8 bases from V and 0 from J, leaving 22 bases between them. Germline CDR1 reads SQVTM; CDR2 reads ANQGSEA.

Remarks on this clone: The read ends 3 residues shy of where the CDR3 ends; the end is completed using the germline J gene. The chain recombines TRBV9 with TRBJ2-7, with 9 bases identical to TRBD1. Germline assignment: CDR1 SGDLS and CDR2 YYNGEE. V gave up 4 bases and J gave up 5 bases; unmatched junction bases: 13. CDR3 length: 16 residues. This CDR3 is CASSHHRDRAQNEQYF. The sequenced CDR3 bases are TGTGCCAGCAGCCACCACCGGGACAGGGCTCAAAACGAG.

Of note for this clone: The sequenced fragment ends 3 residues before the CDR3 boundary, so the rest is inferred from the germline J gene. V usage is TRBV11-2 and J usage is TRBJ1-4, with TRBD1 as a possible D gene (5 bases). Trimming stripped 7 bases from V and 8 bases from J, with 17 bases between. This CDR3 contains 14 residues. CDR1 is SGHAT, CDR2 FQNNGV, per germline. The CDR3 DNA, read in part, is TGTGCCAGCACCCCAGCGGGGGGTGGAGAAAAA. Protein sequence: CASTPAGGGEK. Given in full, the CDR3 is CASTPAGGGEKLFF. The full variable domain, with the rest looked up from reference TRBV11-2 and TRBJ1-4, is EAGVAQSPRYKIIEKRQSVAFWCNPISGHATLYWYQQILGQGPKLLIQFQNNGVVDDSQLPKDRFSAERLKGVDSTLKIQPAKLEDSAVYLCASTPAGGGEKLFFGSGTQLSVL.

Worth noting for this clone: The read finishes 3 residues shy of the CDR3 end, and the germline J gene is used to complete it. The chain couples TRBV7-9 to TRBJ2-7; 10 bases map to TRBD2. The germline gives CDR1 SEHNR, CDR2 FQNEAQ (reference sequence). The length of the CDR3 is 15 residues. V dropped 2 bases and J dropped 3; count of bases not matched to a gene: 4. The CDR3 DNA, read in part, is TGTGCCAGCAGCTTAATGGCTAGCGGGAGCTACGAG. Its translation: CASSLMASGSYE. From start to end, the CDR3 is CASSLMASGSYEQYF.

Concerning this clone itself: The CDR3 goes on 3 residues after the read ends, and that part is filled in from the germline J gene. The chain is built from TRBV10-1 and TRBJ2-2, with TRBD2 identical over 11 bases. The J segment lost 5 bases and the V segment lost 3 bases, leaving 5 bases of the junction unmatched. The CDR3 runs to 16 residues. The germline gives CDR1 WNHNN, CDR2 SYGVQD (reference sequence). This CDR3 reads CASSELAGDGTGELFF. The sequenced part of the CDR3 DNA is TGCGCCAGCAGTGAACTAGCGGGAGACGGGACCGGGGAG.

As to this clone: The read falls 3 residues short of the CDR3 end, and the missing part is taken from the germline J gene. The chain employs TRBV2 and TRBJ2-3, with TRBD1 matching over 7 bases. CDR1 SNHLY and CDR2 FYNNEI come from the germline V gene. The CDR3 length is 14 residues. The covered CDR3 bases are TGTGCCAGCAGTATACAGGGGTATAGTCAGCCG. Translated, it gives CASSIQGYSQP. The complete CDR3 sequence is CASSIQGYSQPQYF.

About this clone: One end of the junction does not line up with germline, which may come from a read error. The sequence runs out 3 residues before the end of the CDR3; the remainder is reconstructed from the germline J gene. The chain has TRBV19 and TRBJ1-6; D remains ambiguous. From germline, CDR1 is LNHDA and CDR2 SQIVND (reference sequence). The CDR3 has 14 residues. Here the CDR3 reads CVSSIATAGSPLHF. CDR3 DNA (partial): TGTGTCAGTAGTATAGCCACCGCGGGTTCACCC.

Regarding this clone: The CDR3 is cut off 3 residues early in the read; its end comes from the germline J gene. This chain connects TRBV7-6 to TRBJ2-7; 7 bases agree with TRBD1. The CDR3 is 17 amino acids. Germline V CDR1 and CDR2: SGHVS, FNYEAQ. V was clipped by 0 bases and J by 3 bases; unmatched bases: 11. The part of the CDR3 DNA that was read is TGTGCCAGCAGCTTAGCAGCCGGGACAGCGTCTCGCTACGAG. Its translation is CASSLAAGTASRYE. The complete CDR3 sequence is CASSLAAGTASRYEQYF.

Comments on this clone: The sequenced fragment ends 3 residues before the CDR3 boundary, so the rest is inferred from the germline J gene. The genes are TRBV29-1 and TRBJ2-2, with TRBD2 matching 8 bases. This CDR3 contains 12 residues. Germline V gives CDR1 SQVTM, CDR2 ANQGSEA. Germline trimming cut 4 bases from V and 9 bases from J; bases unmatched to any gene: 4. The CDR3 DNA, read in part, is TGCAGCGTTGCTCTAGCGGGCTGGGAG. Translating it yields CSVALAGWE. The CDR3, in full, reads CSVALAGWELFF.

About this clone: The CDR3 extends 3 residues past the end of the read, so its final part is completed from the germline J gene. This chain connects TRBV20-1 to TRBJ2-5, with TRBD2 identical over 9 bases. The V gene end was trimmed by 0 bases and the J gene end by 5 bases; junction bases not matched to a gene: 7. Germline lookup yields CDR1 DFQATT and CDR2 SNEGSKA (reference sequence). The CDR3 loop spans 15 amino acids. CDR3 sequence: CSARDLTSGPETQYF. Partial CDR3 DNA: TGCAGTGCTAGAGATCTAACTAGCGGGCCGGAGACC.

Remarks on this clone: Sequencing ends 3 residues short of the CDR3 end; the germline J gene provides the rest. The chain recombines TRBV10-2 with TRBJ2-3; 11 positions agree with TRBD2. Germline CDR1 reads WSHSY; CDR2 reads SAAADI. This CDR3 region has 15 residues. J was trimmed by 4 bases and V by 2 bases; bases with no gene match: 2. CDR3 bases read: TGCGCCAGCAGTGAGCTAGCGGGGGGTTCAGATACG. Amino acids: CASSELAGGSDT. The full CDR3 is CASSELAGGSDTQYF.

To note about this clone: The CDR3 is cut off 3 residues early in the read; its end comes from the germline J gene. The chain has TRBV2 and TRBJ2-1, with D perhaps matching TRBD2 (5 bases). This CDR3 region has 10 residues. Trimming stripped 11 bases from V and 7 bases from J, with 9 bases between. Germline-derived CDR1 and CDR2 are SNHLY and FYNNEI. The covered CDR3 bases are TGTGCCGGACGGGGAAATGAG. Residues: CAGRGNE. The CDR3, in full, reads CAGRGNEQFF.

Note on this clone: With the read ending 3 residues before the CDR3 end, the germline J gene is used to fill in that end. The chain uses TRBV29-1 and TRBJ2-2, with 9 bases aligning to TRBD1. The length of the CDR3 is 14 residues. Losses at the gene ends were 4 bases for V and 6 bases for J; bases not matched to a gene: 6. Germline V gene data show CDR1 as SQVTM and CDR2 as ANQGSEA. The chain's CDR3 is CSVARGQGAGELFF. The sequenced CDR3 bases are TGCAGCGTTGCAAGGGGACAGGGAGCCGGGGAG.

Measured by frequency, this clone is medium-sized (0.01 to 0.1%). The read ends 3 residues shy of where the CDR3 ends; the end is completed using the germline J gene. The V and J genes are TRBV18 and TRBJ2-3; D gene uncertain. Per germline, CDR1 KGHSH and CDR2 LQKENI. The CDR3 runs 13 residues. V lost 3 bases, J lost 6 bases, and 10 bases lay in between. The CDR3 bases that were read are TGTGCCAGCTCACCGTCCTCGCGGGATACG. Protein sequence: CASSPSSRDT. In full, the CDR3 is CASSPSSRDTQYF.

The CDR3 sequence is CASSLVPGLAYEQYF. The sequenced CDR3 bases are TGTGCCAGCAGCTTAGTCCCGGGACTAGCCTACGAG. This chain uses TRBV7-2 with TRBJ2-7; 8 positions match TRBD2. The DNA ends 3 residues before the CDR3 does, and the rest of the CDR3 is filled in from the germline J gene. The germline V gene encodes CDR1 SGHTA and CDR2 FQGNSA. The CDR3 runs 15 residues. Losses at the gene ends were 1 base for V and 2 bases for J; bases not matched to a gene: 4.

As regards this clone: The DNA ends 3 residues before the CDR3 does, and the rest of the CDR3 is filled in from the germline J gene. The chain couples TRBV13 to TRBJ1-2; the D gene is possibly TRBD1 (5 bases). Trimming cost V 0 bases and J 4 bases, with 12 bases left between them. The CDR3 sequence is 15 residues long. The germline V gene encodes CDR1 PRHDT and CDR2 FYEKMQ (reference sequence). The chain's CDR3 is CASSLGMGPSYGYTF. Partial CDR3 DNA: TGTGCCAGCAGCTTAGGGATGGGGCCTAGCTATGGC.

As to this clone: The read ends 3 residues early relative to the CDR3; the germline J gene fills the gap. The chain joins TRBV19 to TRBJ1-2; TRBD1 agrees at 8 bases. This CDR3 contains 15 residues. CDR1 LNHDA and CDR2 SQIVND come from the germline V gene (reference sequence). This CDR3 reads CASSIVAGGWNDYTF. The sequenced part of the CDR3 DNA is TGTGCCAGTAGTATCGTCGCAGGGGGCTGGAATGAC.

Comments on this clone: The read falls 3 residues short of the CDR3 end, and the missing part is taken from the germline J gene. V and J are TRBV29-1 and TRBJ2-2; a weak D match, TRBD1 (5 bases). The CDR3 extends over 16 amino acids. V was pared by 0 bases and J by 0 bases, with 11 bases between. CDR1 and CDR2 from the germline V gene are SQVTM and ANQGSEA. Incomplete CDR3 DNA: TGCAGCGTTGAAGATTGGACGGACACGAACACCGGGGAG. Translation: CSVEDWTDTNTGE. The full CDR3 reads CSVEDWTDTNTGELFF.

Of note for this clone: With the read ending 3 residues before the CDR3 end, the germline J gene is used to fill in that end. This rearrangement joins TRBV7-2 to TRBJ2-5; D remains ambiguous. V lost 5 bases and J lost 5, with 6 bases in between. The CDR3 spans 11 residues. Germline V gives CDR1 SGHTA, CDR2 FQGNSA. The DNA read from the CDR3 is TGTGCCAGCAGCGCCGGTGAGACC. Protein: CASSAGET. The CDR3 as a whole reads CASSAGETQYF.